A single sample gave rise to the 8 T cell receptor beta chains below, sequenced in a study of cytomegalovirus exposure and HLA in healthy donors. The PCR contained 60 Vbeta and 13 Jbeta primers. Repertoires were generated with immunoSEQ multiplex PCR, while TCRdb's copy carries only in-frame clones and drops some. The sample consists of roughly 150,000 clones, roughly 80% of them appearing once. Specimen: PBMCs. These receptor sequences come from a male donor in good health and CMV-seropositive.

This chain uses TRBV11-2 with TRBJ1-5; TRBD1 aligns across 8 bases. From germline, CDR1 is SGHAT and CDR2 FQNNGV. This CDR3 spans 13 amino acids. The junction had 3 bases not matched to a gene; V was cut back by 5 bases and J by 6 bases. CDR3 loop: CASSPDRGQPQHF. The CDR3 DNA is TGTGCCAGCAGCCCAGACAGGGGTCAGCCCCAGCATTTT. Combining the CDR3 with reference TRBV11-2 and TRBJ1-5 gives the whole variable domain EAGVAQSPRYKIIEKRQSVAFWCNPISGHATLYWYQQILGQGPKLLIQFQNNGVVDDSQLPKDRFSAERLKGVDSTLKIQPAKLEDSAVYLCASSPDRGQPQHFGDGTRLSIL.

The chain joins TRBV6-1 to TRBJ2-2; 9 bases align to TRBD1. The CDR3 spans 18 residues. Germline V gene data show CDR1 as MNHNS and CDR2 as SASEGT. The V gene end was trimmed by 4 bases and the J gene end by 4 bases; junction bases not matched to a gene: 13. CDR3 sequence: CASSALSPGQGFTGELFF. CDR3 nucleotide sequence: TGTGCCAGCAGTGCCCTTTCCCCAGGACAGGGGTTCACCGGGGAGCTGTTTTTT.

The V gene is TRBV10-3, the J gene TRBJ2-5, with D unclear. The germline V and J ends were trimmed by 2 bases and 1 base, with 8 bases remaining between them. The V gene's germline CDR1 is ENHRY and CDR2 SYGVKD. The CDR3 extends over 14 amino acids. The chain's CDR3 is CAISERQTQETQYF. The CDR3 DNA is TGTGCCATCAGTGAGAGACAAACCCAAGAGACCCAGTACTTC.

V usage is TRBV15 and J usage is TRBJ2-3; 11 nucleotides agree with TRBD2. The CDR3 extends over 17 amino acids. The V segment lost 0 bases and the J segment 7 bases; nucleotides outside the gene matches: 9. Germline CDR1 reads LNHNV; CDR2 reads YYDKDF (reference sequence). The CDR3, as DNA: TGTGCCACCAGCAGAGACCACGTAGCGGGAGGGCAGCATACGCAGTATTTT. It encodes CATSRDHVAGGQHTQYF.

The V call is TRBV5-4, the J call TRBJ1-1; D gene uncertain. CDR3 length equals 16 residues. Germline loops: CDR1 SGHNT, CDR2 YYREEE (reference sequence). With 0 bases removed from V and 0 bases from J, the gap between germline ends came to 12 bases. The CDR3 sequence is CASSLAGRALNTEAFF. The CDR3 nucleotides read TGTGCCAGCAGCTTGGCAGGCAGAGCCTTGAACACTGAAGCTTTCTTT.

The CDR3 DNA sequence: TGCAGCGTTGAAGTGGAGGGACTCGGAAACACCATATATTTT. Residues: CSVEVEGLGNTIYF. The V gene is TRBV29-1, the J gene TRBJ1-3; TRBD1 might be the D (5 bases). This CDR3 has 14 residues. CDR1 is SQVTM, CDR2 ANQGSEA, per germline. V shed 1 base and J shed 4 bases, with 11 bases lying between them. Full variable domain (remainder filled in from reference TRBV29-1 and TRBJ1-3): SAVISQKPSRDICQRGTSLTIQCQVDSQVTMMFWYRQQPGQSLTLIATANQGSEATYESGFVIDKFPISRPNLTFSTLTVSNMSPEDSSIYLCSVEVEGLGNTIYFGEGSWLTVV.

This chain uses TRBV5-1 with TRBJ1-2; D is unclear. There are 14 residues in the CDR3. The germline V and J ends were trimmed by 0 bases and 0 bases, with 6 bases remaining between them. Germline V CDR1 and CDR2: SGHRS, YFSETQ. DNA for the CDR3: TGCGCCAGCAGCTTGGACGGTACTAACTATGGCTACACCTTC. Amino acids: CASSLDGTNYGYTF. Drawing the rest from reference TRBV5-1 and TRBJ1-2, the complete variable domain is KAGVTQTPRYLIKTRGQQVTLSCSPISGHRSVSWYQQTPGQGLQFLFEYFSETQRNKGNFPGRFSGRQFSNSRSEMNVSTLELGDSALYLCASSLDGTNYGYTFGSGTRLTVV.

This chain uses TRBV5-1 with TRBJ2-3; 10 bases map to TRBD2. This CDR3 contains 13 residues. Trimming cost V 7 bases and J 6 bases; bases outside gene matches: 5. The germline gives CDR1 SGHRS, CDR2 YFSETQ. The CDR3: CASGLAGDDTQYF. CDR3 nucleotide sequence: TGCGCCAGCGGGCTAGCGGGGGACGATACGCAGTATTTT.